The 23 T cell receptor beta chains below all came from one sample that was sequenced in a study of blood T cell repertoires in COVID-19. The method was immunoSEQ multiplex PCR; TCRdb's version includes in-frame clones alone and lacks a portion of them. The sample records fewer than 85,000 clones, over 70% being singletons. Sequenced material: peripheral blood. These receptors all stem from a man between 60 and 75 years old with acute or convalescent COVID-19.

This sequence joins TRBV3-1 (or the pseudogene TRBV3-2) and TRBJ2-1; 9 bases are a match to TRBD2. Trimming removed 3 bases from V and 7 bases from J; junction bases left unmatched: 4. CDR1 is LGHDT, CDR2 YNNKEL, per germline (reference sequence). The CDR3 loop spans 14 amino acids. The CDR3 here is CASSQAGGINEQFF. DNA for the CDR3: TGTGCCAGCAGCCAGGCGGGGGGGATAAATGAGCAGTTCTTC.

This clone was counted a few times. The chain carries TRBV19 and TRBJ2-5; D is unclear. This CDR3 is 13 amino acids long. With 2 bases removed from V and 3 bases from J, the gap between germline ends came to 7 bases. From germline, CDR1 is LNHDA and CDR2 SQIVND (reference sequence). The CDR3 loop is CASSITGEETQYF. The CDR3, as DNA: TGTGCCAGTAGTATAACCGGAGAAGAGACCCAGTACTTC. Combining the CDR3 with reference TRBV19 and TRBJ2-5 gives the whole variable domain DGGITQSPKYLFRKEGQNVTLSCEQNLNHDAMYWYRQDPGQGLRLIYYSQIVNDFQKGDIAEGYSVSREKKESFPLTVTSAQKNPTAFYLCASSITGEETQYFGPGTRLLVL.

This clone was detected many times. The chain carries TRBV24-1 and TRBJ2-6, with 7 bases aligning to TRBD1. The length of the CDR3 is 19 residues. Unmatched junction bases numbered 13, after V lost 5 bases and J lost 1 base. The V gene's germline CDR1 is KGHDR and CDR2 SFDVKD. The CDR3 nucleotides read TGTGCCACCAGTGGGATCCAGGACAGGAGACTTTCTGGGGCCAACGTCCTGACTTTC. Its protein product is CATSGIQDRRLSGANVLTF.

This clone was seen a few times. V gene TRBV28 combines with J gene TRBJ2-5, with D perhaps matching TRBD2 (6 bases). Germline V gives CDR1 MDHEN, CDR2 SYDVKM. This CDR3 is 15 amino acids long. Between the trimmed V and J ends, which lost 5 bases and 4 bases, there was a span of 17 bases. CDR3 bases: TGTGCCAGCAGTCTCCTCCGGGCCGGGAGAGAGACCCAGTACTTC. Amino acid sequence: CASSLLRAGRETQYF.

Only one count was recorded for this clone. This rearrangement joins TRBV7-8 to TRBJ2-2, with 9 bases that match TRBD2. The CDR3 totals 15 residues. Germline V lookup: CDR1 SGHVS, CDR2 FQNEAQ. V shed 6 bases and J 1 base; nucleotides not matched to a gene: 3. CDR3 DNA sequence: TGTGCCAGCAGGAAAGCGGGGGGGAACACCGGGGAGCTGTTTTTT. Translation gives CASRKAGGNTGELFF. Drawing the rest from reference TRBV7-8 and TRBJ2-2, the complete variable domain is GAGVSQSPRYKVAKRGQDVALRCDPISGHVSLFWYQQALGQGPEFLTYFQNEAQLDKSGLPSDRFFAERPEGSVSTLKIQRTQQEDSAVYLCASRKAGGNTGELFFGEGSRLTVL.

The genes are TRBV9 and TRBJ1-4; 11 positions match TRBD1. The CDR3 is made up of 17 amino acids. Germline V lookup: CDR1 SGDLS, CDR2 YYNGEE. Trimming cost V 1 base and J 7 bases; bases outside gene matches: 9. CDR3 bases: TGTGCCAGCAGCGTAAGACCCGGACAGGGGGCAGGTGAAAAACTGTTTTTT. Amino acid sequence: CASSVRPGQGAGEKLFF. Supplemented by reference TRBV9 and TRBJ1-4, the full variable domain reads DSGVTQTPKHLITATGQRVTLRCSPRSGDLSVYWYQQSLDQGLQFLIQYYNGEERAKGNILERFSAQQFPDLHSELNLSSLELGDSALYFCASSVRPGQGAGEKLFFGSGTQLSVL.

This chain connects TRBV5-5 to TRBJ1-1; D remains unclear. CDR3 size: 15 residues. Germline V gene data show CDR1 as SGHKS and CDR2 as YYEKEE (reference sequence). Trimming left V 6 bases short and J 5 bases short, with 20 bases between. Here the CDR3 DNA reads TGTGCCAGCACCACTACCCCTCTGGCGGGGACTGAAGCTTTCTTT. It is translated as CASTTTPLAGTEAFF.

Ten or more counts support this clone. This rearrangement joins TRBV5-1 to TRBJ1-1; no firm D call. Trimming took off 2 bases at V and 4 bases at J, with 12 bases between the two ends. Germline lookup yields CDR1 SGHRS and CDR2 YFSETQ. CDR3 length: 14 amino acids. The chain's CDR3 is CASSFKPSGTEAFF. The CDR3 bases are TGCGCCAGCAGCTTCAAACCCTCGGGCACTGAAGCTTTCTTT.

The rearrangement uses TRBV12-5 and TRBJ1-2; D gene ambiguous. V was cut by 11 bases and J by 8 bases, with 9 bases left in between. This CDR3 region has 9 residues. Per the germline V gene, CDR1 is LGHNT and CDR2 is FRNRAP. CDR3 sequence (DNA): TGTGCTCTGACGGGGGGCTACACCTTC. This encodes CALTGGYTF.

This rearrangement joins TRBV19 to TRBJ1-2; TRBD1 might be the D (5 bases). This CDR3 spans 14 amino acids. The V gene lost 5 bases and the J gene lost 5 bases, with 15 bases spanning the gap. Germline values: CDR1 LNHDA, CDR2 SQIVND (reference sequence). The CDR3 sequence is CASSFSSGTYGYTF. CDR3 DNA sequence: TGTGCCAGTAGTTTTTCATCCGGGACTTATGGCTACACCTTC.

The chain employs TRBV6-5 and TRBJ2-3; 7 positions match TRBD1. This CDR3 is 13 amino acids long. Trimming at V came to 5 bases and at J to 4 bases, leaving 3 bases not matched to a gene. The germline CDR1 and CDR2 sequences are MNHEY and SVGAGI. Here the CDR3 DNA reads TGTGCCAGCAGTCGACAGGGTTCAGATACGCAGTATTTT. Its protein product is CASSRQGSDTQYF.

CDR3 nucleotides: TGTGCATCCGTCAACTATGGCTACACCTTC. Amino acids: CASVNYGYTF. The gene calls are TRBV30 and TRBJ1-2; D not certain. CDR3 length: 10 residues. In germline, CDR1 is GTSNPN, CDR2 SVGIG (reference sequence).

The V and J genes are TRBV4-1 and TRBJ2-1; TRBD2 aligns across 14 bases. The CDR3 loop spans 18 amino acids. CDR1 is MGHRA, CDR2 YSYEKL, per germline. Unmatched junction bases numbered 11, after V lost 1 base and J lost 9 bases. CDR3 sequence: CASSQGDPTSGGAGEQFF. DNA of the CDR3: TGCGCCAGCAGCCAAGGGGACCCGACTAGCGGGGGGGCCGGTGAGCAGTTCTTC.

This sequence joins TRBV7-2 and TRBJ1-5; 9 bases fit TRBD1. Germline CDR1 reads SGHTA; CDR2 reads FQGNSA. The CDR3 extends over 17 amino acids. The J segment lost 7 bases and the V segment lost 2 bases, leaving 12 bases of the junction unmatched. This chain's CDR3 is CASSLPGPRTGAQPQHF. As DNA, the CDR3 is TGTGCCAGCAGCTTACCCGGACCCCGGACAGGGGCCCAGCCCCAGCATTTT.

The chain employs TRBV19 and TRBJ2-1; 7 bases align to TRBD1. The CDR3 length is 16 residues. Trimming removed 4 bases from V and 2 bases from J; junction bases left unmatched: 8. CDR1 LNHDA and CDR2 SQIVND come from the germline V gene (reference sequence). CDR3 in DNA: TGTGCCAGTAGTAGAGACAGGGTGAGCGCCTACAATGAGCAGTTCTTC. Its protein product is CASSRDRVSAYNEQFF.

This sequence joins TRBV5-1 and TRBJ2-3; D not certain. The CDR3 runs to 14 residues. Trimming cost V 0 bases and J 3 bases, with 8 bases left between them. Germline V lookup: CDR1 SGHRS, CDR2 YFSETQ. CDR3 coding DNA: TGCGCCAGCAGCTTGGATTTGAGAACAGATACGCAGTATTTT. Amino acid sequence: CASSLDLRTDTQYF.

The CDR3 region is CASSLERGGLYNEQFF. The CDR3 DNA follows: TGTGCCAGCAGCTTAGAGCGGGGCGGGCTCTACAATGAGCAGTTCTTC. The V and J genes are TRBV11-2 and TRBJ2-1, with a tentative D call TRBD2 (6 bases). Germline V gives CDR1 SGHAT, CDR2 FQNNGV. The CDR3 runs 16 residues. The ends were cut back, 0 bases at V and 3 bases at J, with 12 bases in the middle.

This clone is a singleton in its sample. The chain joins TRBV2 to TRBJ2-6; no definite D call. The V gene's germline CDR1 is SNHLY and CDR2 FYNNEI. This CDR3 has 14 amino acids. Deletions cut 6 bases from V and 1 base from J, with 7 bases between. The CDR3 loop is CASSRLSGANVLTF. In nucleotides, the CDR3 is TGTGCCAGCAGCCGGTTATCTGGGGCCAACGTCCTGACTTTC.

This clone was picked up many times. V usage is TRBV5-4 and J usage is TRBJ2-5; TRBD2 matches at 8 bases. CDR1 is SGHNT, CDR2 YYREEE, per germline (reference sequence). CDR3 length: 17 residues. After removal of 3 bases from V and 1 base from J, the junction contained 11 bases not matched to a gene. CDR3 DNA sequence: TGTGCCAGCAGCTCGGGAAGCGGGAGAGGGGGCCAAGAGACCCAGTACTTC. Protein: CASSSGSGRGGQETQYF.

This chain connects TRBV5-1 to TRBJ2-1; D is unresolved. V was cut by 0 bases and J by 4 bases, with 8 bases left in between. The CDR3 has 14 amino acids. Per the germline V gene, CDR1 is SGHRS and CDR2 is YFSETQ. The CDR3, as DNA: TGCGCCAGCAGCTTGGCCGAGGCTTACAATGAGCAGTTCTTC. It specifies CASSLAEAYNEQFF.

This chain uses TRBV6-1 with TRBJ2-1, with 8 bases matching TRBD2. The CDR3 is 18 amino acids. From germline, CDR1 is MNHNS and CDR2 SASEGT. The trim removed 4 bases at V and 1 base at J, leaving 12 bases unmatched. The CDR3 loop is CASSAGEAGEGSYNEQFF. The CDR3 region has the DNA TGTGCCAGCAGTGCAGGGGAAGCGGGAGAGGGGTCCTACAATGAGCAGTTCTTC.

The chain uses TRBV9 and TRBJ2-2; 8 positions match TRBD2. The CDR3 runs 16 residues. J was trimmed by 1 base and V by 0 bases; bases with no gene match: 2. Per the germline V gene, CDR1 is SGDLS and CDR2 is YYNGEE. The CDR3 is CASSVESGRNTGELFF. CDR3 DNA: TGTGCCAGCAGCGTAGAAAGCGGGAGGAACACCGGGGAGCTGTTTTTT.

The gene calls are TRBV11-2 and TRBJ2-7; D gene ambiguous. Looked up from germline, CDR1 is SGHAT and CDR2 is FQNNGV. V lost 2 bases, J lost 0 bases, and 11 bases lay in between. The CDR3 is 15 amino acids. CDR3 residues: CASSLTVSVSYEQYF. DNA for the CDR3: TGTGCCAGCAGCTTAACAGTGTCAGTCTCCTACGAGCAGTACTTC. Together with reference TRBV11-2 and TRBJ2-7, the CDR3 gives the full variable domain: EAGVAQSPRYKIIEKRQSVAFWCNPISGHATLYWYQQILGQGPKLLIQFQNNGVVDDSQLPKDRFSAERLKGVDSTLKIQPAKLEDSAVYLCASSLTVSVSYEQYFGPGTRLTVT.